These 2 T cell receptor beta chains were all obtained from the same sample, sequenced in a study of response to subunit inactivated influenza vaccine. MiXCR, run by TCRdb on the RT-PCR reads, gives a single entry per CDR3 protein. The table records roughly 540,000 distinct CDR3 sequences, under 30% of them present only once. The data also belong to a second study, concerning T cells expressing NK-cell markers. That investigation notes: Synthesis of TCR beta cDNA relied on 5'RACE template switching carrying UMIs.

This sample comprised CD4+ T cells sorted from PBMCs, obtained about 13 days after vaccination. The receptors come from a middle-aged man who received an inactivated influenza vaccine.

This clonotype occurred a few times. The chain recombines TRBV5-1 with TRBJ2-2; 7 bases are a match to TRBD1. Trimming cost V 3 bases and J 1 base; bases outside gene matches: 3. CDR1 and CDR2 (germline): SGHRS, YFSETQ. The CDR3 totals 15 residues. CDR3 coding DNA: TGCGCCAGCAGCTCCAGGGGGAGGAACACCGGGGAGCTGTTTTTT. Translation: CASSSRGRNTGELFF.

CDR3 sequence (DNA): TGTGCCATCAGTGTCTCAGGGGTAGGTTCACCCCTCCACTTT. It translates to CAISVSGVGSPLHF. This chain links TRBV10-3 with TRBJ1-6; possibly TRBD1 for D (6 bases). Trimming removed 4 bases at V and 9 bases at J, with 13 bases between. The CDR3 sequence is 14 residues long. Germline loops: CDR1 ENHRY, CDR2 SYGVKD.